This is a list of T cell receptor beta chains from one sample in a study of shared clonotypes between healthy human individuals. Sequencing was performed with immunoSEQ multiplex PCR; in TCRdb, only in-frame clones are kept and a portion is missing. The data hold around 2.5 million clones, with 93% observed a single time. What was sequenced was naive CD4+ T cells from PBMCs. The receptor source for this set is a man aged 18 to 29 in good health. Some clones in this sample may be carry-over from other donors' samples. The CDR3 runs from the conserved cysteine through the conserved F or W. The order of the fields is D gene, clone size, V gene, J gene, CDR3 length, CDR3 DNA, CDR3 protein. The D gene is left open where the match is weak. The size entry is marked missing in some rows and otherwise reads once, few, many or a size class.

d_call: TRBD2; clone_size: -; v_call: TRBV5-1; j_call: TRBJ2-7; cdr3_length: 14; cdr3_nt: TGCGCCAGCAGCCCAGCGGGGGCCTCCTACGAGCAGTACTTC; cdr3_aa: CASSPAGASYEQYF
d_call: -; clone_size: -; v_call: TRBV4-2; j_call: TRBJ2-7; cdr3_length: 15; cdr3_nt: TGTGCCAGCAGCCAAGATTCCGTGGCACGGGACGAGCAGTACTTC; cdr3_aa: CASSQDSVARDEQYF
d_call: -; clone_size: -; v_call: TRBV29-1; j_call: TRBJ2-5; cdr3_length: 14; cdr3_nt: TGCAGCGTTACACCCGGGACACGCCCTCGGACCCAGTACTTC; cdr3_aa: CSVTPGTRPRTQYF
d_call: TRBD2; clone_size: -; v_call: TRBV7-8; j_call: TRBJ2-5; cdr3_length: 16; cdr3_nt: TGTGCCAGCAGCCATCCGGGACTAGAGGATTGGGAGACCCAGTACTTC; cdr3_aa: CASSHPGLEDWETQYF
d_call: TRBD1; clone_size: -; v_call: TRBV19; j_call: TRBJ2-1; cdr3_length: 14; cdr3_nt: TGTGCCAGTAGTATTACAGGGGGGAGGAATGAGCAGTTCTTC; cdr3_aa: CASSITGGRNEQFF
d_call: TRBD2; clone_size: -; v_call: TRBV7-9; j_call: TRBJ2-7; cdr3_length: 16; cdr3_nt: TGTGCCAGCAGCTCCCTAGGACTAGGATTAATCCACGAGCAGTACTTC; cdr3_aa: CASSSLGLGLIHEQYF
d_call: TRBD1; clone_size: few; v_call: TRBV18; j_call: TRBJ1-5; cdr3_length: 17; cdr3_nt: TGTGCCAGCTCACCAGGAGTCCCGGGACAGTTTAATCAGCCCCAGCATTTT; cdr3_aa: CASSPGVPGQFNQPQHF
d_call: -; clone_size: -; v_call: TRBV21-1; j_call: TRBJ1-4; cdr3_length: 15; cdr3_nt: TGTGCCAGCAGCAAAGCGGGCAGGGAGGGTGAAAAACTGTTTTTT; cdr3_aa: CASSKAGREGEKLFF
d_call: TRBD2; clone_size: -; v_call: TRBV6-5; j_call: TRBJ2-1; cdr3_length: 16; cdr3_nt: TGTGCCAGCAGTTACGGTCCTAGCGGACTCTACAATGAGCAGTTCTTC; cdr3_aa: CASSYGPSGLYNEQFF
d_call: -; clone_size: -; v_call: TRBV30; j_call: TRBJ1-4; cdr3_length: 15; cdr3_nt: TGTGCCTGGAGTGTTGGGGGGATCTGGGGTGAAAAACTGTTTTTT; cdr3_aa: CAWSVGGIWGEKLFF
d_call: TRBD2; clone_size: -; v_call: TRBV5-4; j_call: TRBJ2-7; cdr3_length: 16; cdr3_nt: TGTGCCAGCAGCCAGGGACTAGCGGGAAACTCCTACGAGCAGTACTTC; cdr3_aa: CASSQGLAGNSYEQYF
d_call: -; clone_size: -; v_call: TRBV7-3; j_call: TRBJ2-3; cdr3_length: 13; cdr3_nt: TGTGCCAGCGCAAGGGCGGGGACAGATACGCAGTATTTT; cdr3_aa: CASARAGTDTQYF
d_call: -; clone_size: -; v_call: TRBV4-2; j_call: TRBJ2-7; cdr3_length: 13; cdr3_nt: TGTGCCAGCAGCCAAGGACTAGGGGGACAACCATACTTC; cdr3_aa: CASSQGLGGQPYF
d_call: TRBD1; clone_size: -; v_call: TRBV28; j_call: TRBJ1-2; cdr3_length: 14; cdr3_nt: TGTGCCAGCAGCCTGGGACAGGGGTCAAGGGGCTACACCTTC; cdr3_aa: CASSLGQGSRGYTF
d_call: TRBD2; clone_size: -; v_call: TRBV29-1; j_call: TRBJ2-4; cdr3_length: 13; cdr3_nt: TGCAGCGTTGGGGGACTAGCCGGAAACATTCAGTACTTC; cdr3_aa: CSVGGLAGNIQYF
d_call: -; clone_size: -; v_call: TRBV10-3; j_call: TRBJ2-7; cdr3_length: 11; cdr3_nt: TGTGCCATCAGACCCGCGGGAGAGCAGTACTTC; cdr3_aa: CAIRPAGEQYF
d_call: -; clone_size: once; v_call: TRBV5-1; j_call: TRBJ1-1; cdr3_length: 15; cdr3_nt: TGCGCCAGCAGCTTGGCCGGCACAGAGAACACTGAAGCTTTCTTT; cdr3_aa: CASSLAGTENTEAFF
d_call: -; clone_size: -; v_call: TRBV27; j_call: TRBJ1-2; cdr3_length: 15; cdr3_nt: TGTGCCAGCAGTCCTGATATGAGTCGTCCTGATGGCTACACCTTC; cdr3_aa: CASSPDMSRPDGYTF
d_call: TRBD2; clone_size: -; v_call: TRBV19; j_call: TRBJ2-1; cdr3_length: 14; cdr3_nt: TGTGCCAGTAGTATAGGTGGCGGGAGCTATGAGCAGTTCTTC; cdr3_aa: CASSIGGGSYEQFF
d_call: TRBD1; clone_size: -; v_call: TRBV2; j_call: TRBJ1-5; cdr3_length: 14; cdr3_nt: TGTGCCAGCAGCATTCGACAGGGAGAACAGCCCCAGCATTTT; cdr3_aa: CASSIRQGEQPQHF
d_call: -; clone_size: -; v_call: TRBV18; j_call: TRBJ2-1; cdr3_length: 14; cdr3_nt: TGTGCCAGCTCCCCAGTCGAGGGTTTCAATGAGCAGTTCTTC; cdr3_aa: CASSPVEGFNEQFF
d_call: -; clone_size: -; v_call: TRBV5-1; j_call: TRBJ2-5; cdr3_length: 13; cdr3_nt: TGCGCCAGCAGTCTGGATAGCCAAGAGACCCAGTACTTC; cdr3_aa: CASSLDSQETQYF
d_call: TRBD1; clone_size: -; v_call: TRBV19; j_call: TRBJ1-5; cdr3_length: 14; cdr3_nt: TGTGCCAGTAGTCCTCGGACAGGGCATCAGCCCCAGCATTTT; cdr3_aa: CASSPRTGHQPQHF
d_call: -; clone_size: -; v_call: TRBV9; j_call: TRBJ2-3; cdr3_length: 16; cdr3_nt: TGTGCCAGCAGCGTAGCTGGGTCCTACTACACAGATACGCAGTATTTT; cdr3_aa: CASSVAGSYYTDTQYF
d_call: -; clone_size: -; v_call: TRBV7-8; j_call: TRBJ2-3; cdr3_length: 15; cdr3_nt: TGTGCCAGCAGCTTTACCCTTAGAGGGAGGGATACGCAGTATTTT; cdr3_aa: CASSFTLRGRDTQYF
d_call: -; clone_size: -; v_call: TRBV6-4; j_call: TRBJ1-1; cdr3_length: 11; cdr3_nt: TGTGCCAGCGCAAGTTTCACTGAAGCTTTCTTT; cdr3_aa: CASASFTEAFF
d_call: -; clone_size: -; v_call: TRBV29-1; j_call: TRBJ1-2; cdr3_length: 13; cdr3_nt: TGCAGCGTCCGGGACCGCTCTTTCGATGGCTACACCTTC; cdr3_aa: CSVRDRSFDGYTF
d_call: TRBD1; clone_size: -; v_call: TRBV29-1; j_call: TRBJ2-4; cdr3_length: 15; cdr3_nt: TGCAGCGTTGGGGACAGGGGGCCCCAAGAAAACATTCAGTACTTC; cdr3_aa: CSVGDRGPQENIQYF
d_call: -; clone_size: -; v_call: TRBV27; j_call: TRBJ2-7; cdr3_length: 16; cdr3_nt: TGTGCCAGCCAACCCGAGGCAGGGGTTCTCGACTACGAGCAGTACTTC; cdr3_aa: CASQPEAGVLDYEQYF
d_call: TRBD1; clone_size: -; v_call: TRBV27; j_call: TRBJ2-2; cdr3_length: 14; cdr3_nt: TGTGCCAGCAGTCGTGAACAGGGGACCGGGGAGCTGTTTTTT; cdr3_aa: CASSREQGTGELFF
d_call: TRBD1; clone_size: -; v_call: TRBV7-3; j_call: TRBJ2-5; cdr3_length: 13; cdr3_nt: TGTGCCAGCAGCTTAATGGGGACAGGGACCCAGTACTTC; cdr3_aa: CASSLMGTGTQYF
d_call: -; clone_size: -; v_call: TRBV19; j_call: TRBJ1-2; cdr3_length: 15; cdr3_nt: TGTGCCAGTAGTCCACTGGGGGCCTCGGGCTATGGCTACACCTTC; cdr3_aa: CASSPLGASGYGYTF
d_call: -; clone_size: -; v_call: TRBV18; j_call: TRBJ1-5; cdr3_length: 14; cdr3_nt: TGTGCCAGCTCGAACGAGTATAGCAATCAGCCCCAGCATTTT; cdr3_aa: CASSNEYSNQPQHF
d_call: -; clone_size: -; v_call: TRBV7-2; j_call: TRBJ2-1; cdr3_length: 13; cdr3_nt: TGTGCCAGCAGCTTAGGGAACTACAATGAGCAGTTCTTC; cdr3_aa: CASSLGNYNEQFF
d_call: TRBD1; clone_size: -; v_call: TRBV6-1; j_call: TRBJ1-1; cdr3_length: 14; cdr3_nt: TGTGCCAGCACCAAACAGGGGGTTGTTGGTGAAGCTTTCTTT; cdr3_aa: CASTKQGVVGEAFF
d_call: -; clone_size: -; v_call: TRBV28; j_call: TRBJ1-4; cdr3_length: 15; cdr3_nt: TGTGCCAGCAGGGGGATGGCTGCAACTAATGAAAAACTGTTTTTT; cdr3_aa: CASRGMAATNEKLFF
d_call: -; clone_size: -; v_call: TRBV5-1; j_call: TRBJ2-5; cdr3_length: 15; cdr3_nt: TGCGCCAGCAGCGACCTCTCAAGCCCACAAGAGACCCAGTACTTC; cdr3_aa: CASSDLSSPQETQYF
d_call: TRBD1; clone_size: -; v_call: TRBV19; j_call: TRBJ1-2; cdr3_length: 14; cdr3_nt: TGTGCCAGTAGTATCGCGGGGACAGCCTATGGCTACACCTTC; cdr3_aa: CASSIAGTAYGYTF
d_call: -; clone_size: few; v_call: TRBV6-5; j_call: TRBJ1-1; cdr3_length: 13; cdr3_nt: TGTGCCAGCATTTATAGGACCGGAGGTGAAGCTTTCTTT; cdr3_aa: CASIYRTGGEAFF
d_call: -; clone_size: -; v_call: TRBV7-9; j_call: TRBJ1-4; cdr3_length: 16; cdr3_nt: TGTGCCAGCAGCTCACTAGGCCCAGGGGCAAATGAAAAACTGTTTTTT; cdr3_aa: CASSSLGPGANEKLFF
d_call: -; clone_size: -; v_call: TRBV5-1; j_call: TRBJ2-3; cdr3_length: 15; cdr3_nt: TGCGCCAGCAGCTCACAGGAGACTCTCACAGATACGCAGTATTTT; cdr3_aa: CASSSQETLTDTQYF
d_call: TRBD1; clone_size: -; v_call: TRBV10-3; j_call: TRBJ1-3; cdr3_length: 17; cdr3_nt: TGTGCCATCAGTGACCCGGGACAGCCTATCTCTGGAAACACCATATATTTT; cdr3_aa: CAISDPGQPISGNTIYF
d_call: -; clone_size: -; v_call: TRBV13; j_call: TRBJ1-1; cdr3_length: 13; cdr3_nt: TGTGCCAGCTCAGTCCGGGGGCGCACTGAAGCTTTCTTT; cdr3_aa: CASSVRGRTEAFF
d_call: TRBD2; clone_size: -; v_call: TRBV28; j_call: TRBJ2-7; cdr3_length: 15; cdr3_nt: TGTGCCAGCAGCCTACTAGCGGGAGGGACCTACGAGCAGTACTTC; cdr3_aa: CASSLLAGGTYEQYF
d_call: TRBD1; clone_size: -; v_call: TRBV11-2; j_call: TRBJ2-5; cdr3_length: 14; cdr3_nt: TGTGCCAGCAGCCAGGACAGGTTTAAAGAGACCCAGTACTTC; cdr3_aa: CASSQDRFKETQYF
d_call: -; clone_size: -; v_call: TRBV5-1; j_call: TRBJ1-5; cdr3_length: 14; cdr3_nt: TGCGCCAGCAGCCTACAGGCGGGCAATCAGCCCCAGCATTTT; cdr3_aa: CASSLQAGNQPQHF
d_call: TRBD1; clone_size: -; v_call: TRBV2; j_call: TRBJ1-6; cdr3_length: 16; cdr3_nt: TGTGCCAGCAGCTTTGTGACAGGGCCTTATAATTCACCCCTCCACTTT; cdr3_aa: CASSFVTGPYNSPLHF
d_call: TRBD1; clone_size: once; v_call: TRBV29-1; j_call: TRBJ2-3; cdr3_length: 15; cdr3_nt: TGCAGCGTTGAAGGGGGACAGGGGCTTACAGATACGCAGTATTTT; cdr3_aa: CSVEGGQGLTDTQYF
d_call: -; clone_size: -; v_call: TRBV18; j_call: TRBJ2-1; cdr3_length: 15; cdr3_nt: TGTGCCAGCTCATCCACGGGCCTAGGGGGGAATGAGCAGTTCTTC; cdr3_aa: CASSSTGLGGNEQFF
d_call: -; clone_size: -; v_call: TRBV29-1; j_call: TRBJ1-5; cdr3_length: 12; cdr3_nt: TGCAGCGCCCGGGTAAGCAATCAGCCCCAGCATTTT; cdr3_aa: CSARVSNQPQHF
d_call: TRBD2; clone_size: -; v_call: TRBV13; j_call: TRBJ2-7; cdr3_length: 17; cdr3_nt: TGTGCCAGCAGCTTAAGTCCGACTAGCGGGAGTGGCTACGAGCAGTACTTC; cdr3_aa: CASSLSPTSGSGYEQYF
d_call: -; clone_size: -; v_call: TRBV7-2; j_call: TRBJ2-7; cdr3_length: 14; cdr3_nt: TGTGCCAGCAGCTTAGAGGCGGCAGCCTACGAGCAGTACTTC; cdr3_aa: CASSLEAAAYEQYF
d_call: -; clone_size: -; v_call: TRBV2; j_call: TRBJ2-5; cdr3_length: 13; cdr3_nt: TGTGCCAGCAGTGAACTAGCGCAAGAGACCCAGTACTTC; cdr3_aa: CASSELAQETQYF